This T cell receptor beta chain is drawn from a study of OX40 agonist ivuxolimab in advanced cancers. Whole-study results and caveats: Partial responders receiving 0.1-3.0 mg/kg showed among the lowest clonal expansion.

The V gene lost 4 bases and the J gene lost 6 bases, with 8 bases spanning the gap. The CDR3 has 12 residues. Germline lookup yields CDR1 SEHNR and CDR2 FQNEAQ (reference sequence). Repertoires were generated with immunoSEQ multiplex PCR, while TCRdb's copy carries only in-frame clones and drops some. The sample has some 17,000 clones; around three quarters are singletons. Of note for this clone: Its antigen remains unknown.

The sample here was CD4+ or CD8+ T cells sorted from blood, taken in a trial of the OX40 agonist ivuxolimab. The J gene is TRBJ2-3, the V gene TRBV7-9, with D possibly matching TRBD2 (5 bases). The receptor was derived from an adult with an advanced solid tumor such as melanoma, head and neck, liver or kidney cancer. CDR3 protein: CASSSTRDTQYF. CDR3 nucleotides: TGTGCCAGCAGCTCTACTAGGGATACGCAGTATTTT.